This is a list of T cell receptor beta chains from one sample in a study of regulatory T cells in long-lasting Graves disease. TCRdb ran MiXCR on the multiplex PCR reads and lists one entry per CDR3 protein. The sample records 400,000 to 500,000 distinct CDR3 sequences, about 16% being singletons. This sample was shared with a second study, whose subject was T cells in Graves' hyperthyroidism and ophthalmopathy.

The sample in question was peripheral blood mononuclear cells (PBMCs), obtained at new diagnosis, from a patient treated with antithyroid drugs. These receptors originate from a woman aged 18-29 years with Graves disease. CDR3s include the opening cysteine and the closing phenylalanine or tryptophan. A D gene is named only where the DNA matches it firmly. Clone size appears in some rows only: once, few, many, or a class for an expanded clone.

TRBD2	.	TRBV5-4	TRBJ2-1	TGTGCCAGCAGCTTGGAGACTAGCGGGAGGGCCGGCTATGAGCAGTTCTTC	CASSLETSGRAGYEQFF
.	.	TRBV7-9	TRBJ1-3	TGTGCCAGCAGCTTTAAGCAACGAAACACCATATATTTT	CASSFKQRNTIYF
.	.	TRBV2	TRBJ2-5	TGTGCCAGCGGAGGGTTAGCGGAACAAGAGACCCAGTACTTC	CASGGLAEQETQYF
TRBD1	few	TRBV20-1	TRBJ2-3	TGCAGTGCTAGGACAGGGGTCCGTAGCACAGATACGCAGTATTTT	CSARTGVRSTDTQYF
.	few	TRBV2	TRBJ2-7	TGTGCCAGCAGTGAAGCTACTGCCTGGGAGCAGTACTTC	CASSEATAWEQYF
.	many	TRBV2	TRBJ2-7	TGTGCCAGCAGTGGCACAGTCCCCTACGAGCAGTACTTC	CASSGTVPYEQYF
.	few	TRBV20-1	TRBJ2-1	TGCAGTGCTAGAGATATGCAGGGCTTTAATGAGCAGTTCTTC	CSARDMQGFNEQFF
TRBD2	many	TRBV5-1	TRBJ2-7	TGCGCCAGCAGTAGTGGAGCGGGAGCGAACTCCTACGAGCAGTACTTC	CASSSGAGANSYEQYF
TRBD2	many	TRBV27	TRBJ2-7	TGTGCCAGCACCCAGCGGGCCGGGACTAGCGGGAATGAGCAGTACTTC	CASTQRAGTSGNEQYF
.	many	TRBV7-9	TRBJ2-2	TGTGCCAGCAGCCACCTTGGACTTGCGAACACCGGGGAGCTGTTTTTT	CASSHLGLANTGELFF
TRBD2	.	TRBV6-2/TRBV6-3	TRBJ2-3	TGTGCCAGCAGTTACGGACTAGCGGGAGGTTCGGTAGATACGCAGTATTTT	CASSYGLAGGSVDTQYF
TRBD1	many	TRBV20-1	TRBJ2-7	TGCAGTGCTAGCTGGACAGGGAGCTCCTACGAGCAGTACTTC	CSASWTGSSYEQYF
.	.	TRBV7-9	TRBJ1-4	TGTGCCAGCAGCTCCCGTCGGGGAACTAATGAAAAACTGTTTTTT	CASSSRRGTNEKLFF
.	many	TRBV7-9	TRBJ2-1	TGTGCCAGCAGCTTAGTTTACGGGCAGTTCTTC	CASSLVYGQFF
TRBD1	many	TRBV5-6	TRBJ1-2	TGTGCCAGCAGCAGCCCACAGGGGTTATATGGCTACACCTTC	CASSSPQGLYGYTF
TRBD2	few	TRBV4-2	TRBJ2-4	TGTGCCAGCAGCCAAGATGTCGCTAGCGGCAAAAACATTCAGTACTTC	CASSQDVASGKNIQYF
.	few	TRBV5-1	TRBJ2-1	TGCGCCAGCAGATTTGGGCAGTTGGAGCAGTTCTTC	CASRFGQLEQFF
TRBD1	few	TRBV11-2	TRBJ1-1	TGTGCCAGCAGCGCCCTTCCCGGGACAGGGGTTCGAGCTTTCTTT	CASSALPGTGVRAFF
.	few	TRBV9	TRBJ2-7	TGTGCCAGCAGCCCAGGTAGGGACTCGAGCTCCTACGAGCAGTACTTC	CASSPGRDSSSYEQYF
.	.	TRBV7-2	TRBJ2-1	TGTGCCTGCAGCGTAGGGGTAGAGAATGAGCAGTTCTTC	CACSVGVENEQFF
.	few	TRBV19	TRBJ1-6	TGTGCCAGTAGTAGTGAGACGTGGGATTCACCCCTCCACTTT	CASSSETWDSPLHF
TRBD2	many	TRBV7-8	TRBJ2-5	TGTGCCAGCGAAGGGTCTAGCGGGGTTGCGGAGACCCAGTACTTC	CASEGSSGVAETQYF
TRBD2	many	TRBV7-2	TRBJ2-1	TGTGCCAGCAGCTTAGGGGTGAGGACTAGCCTCTGGGAGCAGTTCTTC	CASSLGVRTSLWEQFF
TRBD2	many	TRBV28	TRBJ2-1	TGTGCCAGCAGATCAACTAGCGGGATTTACAATGAGCAGTTCTTC	CASRSTSGIYNEQFF
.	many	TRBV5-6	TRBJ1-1	TGTGCCAGCAGCTTTATCGGACCCACTGAAGCTTTCTTT	CASSFIGPTEAFF
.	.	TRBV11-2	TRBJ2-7	TGTGCCAGCCTGGATTACACAACGGAGCAGTACTTC	CASLDYTTEQYF
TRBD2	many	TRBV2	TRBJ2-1	TGTGCCAGCACTGGACTAGCGGGATTCTACAATGAGCAGTTCTTC	CASTGLAGFYNEQFF
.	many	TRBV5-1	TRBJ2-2	TGCGCCAGCATGAGGGAGCTGTTTTTT	CASMRELFF
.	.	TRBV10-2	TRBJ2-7	TGCGCCAGCAAAACTAGTTTCAATTCCTACGGGCAGTACTTC	CASKTSFNSYGQYF
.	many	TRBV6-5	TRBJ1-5	TGTGCCAGCAGTTACGCAGGGAGCAATCAGCCCCAGCATTTT	CASSYAGSNQPQHF
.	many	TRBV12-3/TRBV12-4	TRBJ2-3	TGTGCCAGCAGTCCGATAGCGGAACTTAGCACAGATACGCAGTATTTT	CASSPIAELSTDTQYF
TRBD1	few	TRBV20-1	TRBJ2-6	TGCAGTGCGTCGGGACAGGGGGCTAGTGGGGCCAACGTCCTGACTTTC	CSASGQGASGANVLTF
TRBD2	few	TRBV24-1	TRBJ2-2	TGTGCCACCAGTGAGCCTAGCGGATCGAACACCGGGGAGCTGTTTTTT	CATSEPSGSNTGELFF
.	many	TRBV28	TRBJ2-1	TGTGCCAGCAGTTTTTTTGGGATCAGTACGACCTACAATGAGCAGTTCTTC	CASSFFGISTTYNEQFF
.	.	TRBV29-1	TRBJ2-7	TGCAGCGTTGAGTACGAATACGAGCAGTACTTC	CSVEYEYEQYF
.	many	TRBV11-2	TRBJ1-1	TGTGCCAGCAGCTTAAGGACCCCCGAAGCTTTCTTT	CASSLRTPEAFF
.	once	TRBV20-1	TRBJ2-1	TGCAGTGCCGGGCCGGGGCCCCCGCATGAGCAGTTCTTC	CSAGPGPPHEQFF
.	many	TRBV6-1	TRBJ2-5	TGTGCCAGCAGTGCCAGGAGTAAAGAGACCCAGTACTTC	CASSARSKETQYF
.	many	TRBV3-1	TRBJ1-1	TGTGCCAGCAGTAAAAGGGGGAATGTGGGTACTGAAGCTTTCTTT	CASSKRGNVGTEAFF
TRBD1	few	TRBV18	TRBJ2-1	TGTGCCAGCTCACCAACCAGGGGGCAGAATGAGCAGTTCTTC	CASSPTRGQNEQFF
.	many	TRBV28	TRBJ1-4	TGTGCCAGCAGTTTAATGGGGCAGATTCTCGAAAAACTGTTTTTT	CASSLMGQILEKLFF
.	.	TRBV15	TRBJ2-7	TGTGCCACCAGCAGAGCGGGGGCGACTGGGGAGCAGTACTTC	CATSRAGATGEQYF
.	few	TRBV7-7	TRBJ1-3	TGTGCTAGCAGCTTAGGCATCTCCTCTGGAAACACCATATATTTT	CASSLGISSGNTIYF
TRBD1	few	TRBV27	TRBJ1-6	TGTGCCAGCACGCCGGGACAGGGCAATTCACCCCTCCACTTT	CASTPGQGNSPLHF
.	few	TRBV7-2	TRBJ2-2	TGTGCCAGCAGCTTATTTCCAGGGGAGGGCGGGGGGCTGTTTTTT	CASSLFPGEGGGLFF
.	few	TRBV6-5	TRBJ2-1	TGTGCCAGCAGTTACTTGAGCGAGTACAATGAGCAGTTCTTC	CASSYLSEYNEQFF
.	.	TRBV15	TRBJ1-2	TGTGCCACCAGGCCGACCGACAGCCTTAACTATGGCTACACCTTC	CATRPTDSLNYGYTF
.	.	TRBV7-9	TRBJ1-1	TGTGCCAGCAGCTTGGAGAATCTGAACACTGAAGCTTTCTTT	CASSLENLNTEAFF
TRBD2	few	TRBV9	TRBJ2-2	TGTGCCAGCACCTCTAGCGGGCTCTACACCGGGGAGCTGTTTTTT	CASTSSGLYTGELFF
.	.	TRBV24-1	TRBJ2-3	TGTGCCACCAGTGCCAGACCAGGACCGAACCTTAACACAGATACGCAGTATTTT	CATSARPGPNLNTDTQYF
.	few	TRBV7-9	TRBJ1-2	TGTGCCAGCAGCTCCGCAGGGTACAACTATGGCTACACCTTC	CASSSAGYNYGYTF
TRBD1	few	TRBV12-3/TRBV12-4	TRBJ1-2	TGTGCCAGCAGTTTTGGGACAGGGGGCGATGGCTACACCTTC	CASSFGTGGDGYTF
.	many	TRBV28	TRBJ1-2	TGTGCCAGCAGGATCCCGGAGGGCGGCGGCTACACCTTC	CASRIPEGGGYTF
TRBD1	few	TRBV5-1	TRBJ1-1	TGCGCCAGCAGCACGGGACAGGGATCAGCTTTCTTT	CASSTGQGSAFF
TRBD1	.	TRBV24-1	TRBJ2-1	TGTGCCACCACAGGAGACAGGGGTGGGAATGAGCAGTTCTTC	CATTGDRGGNEQFF